This T cell receptor (beta chain) was retrieved from a study of T cell repertoires in cytomegalovirus infection. For the study at large: Public TCR beta signatures provided an indication of both CMV infection and a matching HLA type. Findings of the study overall: Cumulative frequency (of public TCR beta family members) identified carriers of CMV plus the relevant HLA.

TCRdb reprocessed the reads with MiXCR, giving one entry per CDR3 protein. The table has around 280,000 distinct CDR3 sequences, around 13% seen once. With regard to this clonotype: Its specificity is unknown.

This CDR3 is built from 13 residues. The germline gives CDR1 SGHAT, CDR2 FQNNGV. Trimming pared 6 bases from V and 4 bases from J, leaving 12 bases between. The chain joins TRBV11-2 to TRBJ1-1, with a weak D call TRBD1 (6 bases). The sequenced sample consisted of PBMCs. This clonotype originated in a human donor in good health (CMV status not recorded). Some clones in this sample may be carry-over from other donors' samples. CDR3 protein: CASRLQGFTEAFF. In DNA, the CDR3 is TGTGCCAGCAGGTTACAGGGTTTCACTGAAGCTTTCTTT.